The T cell receptor (beta chain) described here comes from a study of cytomegalovirus exposure and HLA in healthy donors. PCR primers comprised 60 Vbeta and 13 Jbeta primers. Method: immunoSEQ multiplex PCR; TCRdb's copy keeps in-frame clones and lacks some. The table lists 100,000 to 150,000 clones, 81% of them singletons. Details on this clone: Its specificity is unknown.

Study-wide results and caveats: TCR beta V segments were, for the most part, productive about 87% or about 30% of the time in an earlier analysis. Donors belonging to an Asian-associated ancestry cluster reportedly showed fewer N-insertions in productive TCRs than the roughly 680-donor mean, according to what a later analysis found. Presence/absence results assume similar sequencing depth per donor, which may not hold. A later examination showed that TCR association rates differed by HLA locus, with DRB1 most and HLA-C fewest.

Germline CDR1 and CDR2: SGHAT and FQNNGV. The length of the CDR3 is 16 residues. V gave up 5 bases and J gave up 4 bases; unmatched junction bases: 11. The specimen was PBMCs. This chain joins TRBV11-2 and TRBJ2-7, with 10 bases lining up with TRBD2. The TCR was taken from a man younger than 30 in good health and CMV-seronegative. The CDR3 region is CASSPLKRGGDYEQYF. The CDR3 coding sequence is TGTGCCAGCAGCCCACTGAAGCGGGGGGGCGATTACGAGCAGTACTTC.